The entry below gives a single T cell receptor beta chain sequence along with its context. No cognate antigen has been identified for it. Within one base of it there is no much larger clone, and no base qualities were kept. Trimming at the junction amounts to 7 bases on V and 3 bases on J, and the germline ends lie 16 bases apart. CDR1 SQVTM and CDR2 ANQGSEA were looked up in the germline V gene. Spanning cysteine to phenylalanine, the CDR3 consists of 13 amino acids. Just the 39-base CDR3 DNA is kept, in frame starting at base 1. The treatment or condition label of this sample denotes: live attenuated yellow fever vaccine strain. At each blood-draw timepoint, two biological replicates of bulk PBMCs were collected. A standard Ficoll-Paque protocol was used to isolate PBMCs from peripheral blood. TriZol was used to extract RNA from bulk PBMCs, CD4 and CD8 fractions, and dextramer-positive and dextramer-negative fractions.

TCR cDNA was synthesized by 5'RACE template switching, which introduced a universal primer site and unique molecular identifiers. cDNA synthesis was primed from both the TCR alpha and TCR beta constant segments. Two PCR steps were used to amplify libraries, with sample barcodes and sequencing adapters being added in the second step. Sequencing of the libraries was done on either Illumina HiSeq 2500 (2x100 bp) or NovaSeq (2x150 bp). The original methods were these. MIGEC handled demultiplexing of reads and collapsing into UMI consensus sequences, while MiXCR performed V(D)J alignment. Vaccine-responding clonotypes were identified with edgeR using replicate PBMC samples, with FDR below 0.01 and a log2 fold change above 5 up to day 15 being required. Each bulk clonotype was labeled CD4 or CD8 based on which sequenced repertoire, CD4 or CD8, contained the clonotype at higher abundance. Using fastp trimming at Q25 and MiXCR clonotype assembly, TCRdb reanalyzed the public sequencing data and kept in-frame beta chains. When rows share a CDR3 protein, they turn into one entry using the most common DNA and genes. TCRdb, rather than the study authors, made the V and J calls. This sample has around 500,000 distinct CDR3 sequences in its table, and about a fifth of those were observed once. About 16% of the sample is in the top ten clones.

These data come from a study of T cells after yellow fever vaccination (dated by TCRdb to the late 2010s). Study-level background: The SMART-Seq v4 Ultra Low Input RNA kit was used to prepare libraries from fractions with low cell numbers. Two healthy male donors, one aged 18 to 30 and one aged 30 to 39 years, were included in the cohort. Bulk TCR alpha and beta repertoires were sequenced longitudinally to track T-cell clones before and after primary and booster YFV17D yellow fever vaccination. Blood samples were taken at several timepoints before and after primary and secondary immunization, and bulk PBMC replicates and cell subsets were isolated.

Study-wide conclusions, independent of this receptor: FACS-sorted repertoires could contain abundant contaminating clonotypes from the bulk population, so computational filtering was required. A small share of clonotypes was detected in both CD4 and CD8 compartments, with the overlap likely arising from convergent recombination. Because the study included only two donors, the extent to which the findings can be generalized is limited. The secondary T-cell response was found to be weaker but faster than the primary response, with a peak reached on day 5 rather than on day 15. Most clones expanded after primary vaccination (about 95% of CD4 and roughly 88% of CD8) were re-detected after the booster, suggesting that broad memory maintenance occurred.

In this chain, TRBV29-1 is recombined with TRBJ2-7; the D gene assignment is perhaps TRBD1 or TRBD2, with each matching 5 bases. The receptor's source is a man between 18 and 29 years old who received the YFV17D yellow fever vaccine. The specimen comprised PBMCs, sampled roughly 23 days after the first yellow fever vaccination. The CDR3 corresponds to CSGSEGQRYEQYF. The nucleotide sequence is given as TGCAGCGGCTCCGAGGGGCAGCGCTACGAGCAGTACTTC.